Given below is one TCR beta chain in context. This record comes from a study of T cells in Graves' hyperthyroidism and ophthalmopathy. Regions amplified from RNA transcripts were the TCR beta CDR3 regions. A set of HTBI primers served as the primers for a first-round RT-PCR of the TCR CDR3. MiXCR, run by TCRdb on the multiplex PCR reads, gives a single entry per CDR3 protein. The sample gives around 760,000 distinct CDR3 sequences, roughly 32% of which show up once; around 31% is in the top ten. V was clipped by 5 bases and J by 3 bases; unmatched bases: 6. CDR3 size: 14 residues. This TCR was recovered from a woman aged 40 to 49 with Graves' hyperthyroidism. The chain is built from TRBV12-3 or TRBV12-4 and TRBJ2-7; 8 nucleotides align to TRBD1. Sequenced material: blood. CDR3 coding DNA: TGTGCCAGCAGTGATCCCACAGGGGGCTACGAGCAGTACTTC. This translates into CASSDPTGGYEQYF.